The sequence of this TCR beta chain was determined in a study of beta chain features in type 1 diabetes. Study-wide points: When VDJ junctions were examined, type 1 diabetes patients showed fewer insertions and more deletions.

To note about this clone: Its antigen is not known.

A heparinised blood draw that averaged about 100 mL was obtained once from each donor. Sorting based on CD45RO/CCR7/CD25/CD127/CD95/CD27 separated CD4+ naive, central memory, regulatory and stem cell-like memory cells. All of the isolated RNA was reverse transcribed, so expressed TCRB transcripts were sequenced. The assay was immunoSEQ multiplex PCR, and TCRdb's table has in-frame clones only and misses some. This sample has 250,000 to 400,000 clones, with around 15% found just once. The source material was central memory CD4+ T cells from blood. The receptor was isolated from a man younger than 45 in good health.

CDR3 sequence: CASSPGTPIGETQYF. For the CDR3, the DNA is TGTGCCAGCAGCCCCGGGACTCCCATAGGAGAGACCCAGTACTTC. This chain links TRBV11-3 with TRBJ2-5, with TRBD2 as a possible D gene (6 bases). The germline V gene has CDR1 SGHNT and CDR2 YENEEA. Trimming took 5 bases from V and 4 from J, leaving 17 bases between them. CDR3 size: 15 residues.